This TCR beta chain was found in a study of radiation and T cells in renal cell carcinoma. Study conclusions and caveats: No pretreatment tumor biopsies were available for baseline clonotypes.

Noted time point: baseline pretreatment blood. The treatment denotes: 15 Gy SBRT to primary tumor, nephrectomy 4 weeks later. The assay was immunoSEQ multiplex PCR, and TCRdb's table has in-frame clones only and misses some. The repertoire includes some 150,000 clones, around four fifths of them detected once, and roughly 23% sits in the top ten. The ends were cut back, 7 bases at V and 2 bases at J, with 11 bases in the middle. This CDR3 comprises 14 residues. Germline CDR1 SNHLY, CDR2 FYNNEI. Comments on this clone: Antigen unknown.

This sequence originates from a woman in her 50s with renal cell carcinoma. Sample: blood, taken from a patient whose treatment included radiotherapy and nephrectomy. The V and J genes are TRBV2 and TRBJ2-2; no definite D call. In DNA, the CDR3 is TGTGCCAGCAACCCCCTAGGCAACACCGGGGAGCTGTTTTTT. Translation gives CASNPLGNTGELFF.